The clone carrying this T cell receptor beta chain was detected only a few times. Its antigen is not known. The data stem from a study of breast tumors, draining lymph nodes, adjacent tissues. Study conclusions and caveats: Tumor and nontumor repertoires were significantly more similar in luminal-like than in basal-like breast cancer. Compared with lymph nodes, tumors were less diverse; compared with nontumor tissue, more.

Germline values: CDR1 SQVTM, CDR2 ANQGSEA. The CDR3 contains 13 residues. The V gene lost 4 bases and the J gene lost 4 bases, with 13 bases spanning the gap. TCRdb reprocessed the multiplex PCR reads via MiXCR and lists one record per CDR3 protein. The sample holds about 14,000 distinct CDR3 sequences, around 57% seen once. The chain joins TRBV29-1 to TRBJ1-2; TRBD1 is a possible D gene (5 bases). This TCR derives from a female donor with breast cancer. Some clones in this sample may be carry-over from other donors' samples. Sequenced input: tumor-adjacent breast tissue. CDR3 bases: TGCAGCGTTGGAACAGGTTTTCCCTATGGCTACACCTTC. Translated, it gives CSVGTGFPYGYTF. The full variable domain, rest sourced from reference TRBV29-1 and TRBJ1-2, is SAVISQKPSRDICQRGTSLTIQCQVDSQVTMMFWYRQQPGQSLTLIATANQGSEATYESGFVIDKFPISRPNLTFSTLTVSNMSPEDSSIYLCSVGTGFPYGYTFGSGTRLTVV.